These T cell receptor beta chains were read from a single sample in a study of cytomegalovirus exposure and HLA in healthy donors. This table comes from immunoSEQ multiplex PCR, and its TCRdb copy is limited to in-frame clones, with some not included. The sample records about 130,000 clones, 80% being singletons. Specimen: PBMCs. All receptors derive from a man younger than 40 in good health and CMV-seronegative. Both conserved end residues are part of each CDR3. The order of the fields is J gene, clone size, V gene, D gene, CDR3 protein, CDR3 DNA. The D gene is left open where the match is weak. Expanded clones are given a class, and other clones once, few, many or no size at all.

j_gene: TRBJ1-1; abundance: -; v_gene: TRBV7-9; d_gene: -; CDR3aa: CASRAGWLNTEAFF; CDR3nt: TGTGCCAGCAGGGCAGGGTGGTTGAACACTGAAGCTTTCTTT
j_gene: TRBJ2-1; abundance: -; v_gene: TRBV5-4; d_gene: TRBD2; CDR3aa: CASRGGSGVSYNEQFF; CDR3nt: TGTGCCAGCAGGGGGGGTAGCGGGGTCTCCTACAATGAGCAGTTCTTC
j_gene: TRBJ2-1; abundance: -; v_gene: TRBV5-1; d_gene: -; CDR3aa: CASSVGSLGNEQFF; CDR3nt: TGCGCCAGCAGCGTCGGGAGTTTGGGGAATGAGCAGTTCTTC
j_gene: TRBJ1-1; abundance: few; v_gene: TRBV6-5; d_gene: -; CDR3aa: CASTPPGVGDTEAFF; CDR3nt: TGTGCCAGCACTCCCCCGGGAGTGGGGGACACTGAAGCTTTCTTT
j_gene: TRBJ1-4; abundance: -; v_gene: TRBV30; d_gene: -; CDR3aa: CAWSVNREKLFF; CDR3nt: TGTGCCTGGAGTGTAAACAGAGAAAAACTGTTTTTT
j_gene: TRBJ1-1; abundance: -; v_gene: TRBV29-1; d_gene: -; CDR3aa: CSVEDRRGAGTEAFF; CDR3nt: TGCAGCGTTGAAGATCGGCGGGGGGCGGGAACTGAAGCTTTCTTT
j_gene: TRBJ1-1; abundance: -; v_gene: TRBV4-3; d_gene: -; CDR3aa: CASSQGGGASTEAFF; CDR3nt: TGCGCCAGCAGCCAAGGTGGGGGGGCGAGCACTGAAGCTTTCTTT
j_gene: TRBJ2-6; abundance: -; v_gene: TRBV5-4; d_gene: -; CDR3aa: CASSSGDWAGGANVLTF; CDR3nt: TGTGCCAGCAGCTCGGGGGACTGGGCGGGTGGGGCCAACGTCCTGACTTTC
j_gene: TRBJ2-5; abundance: -; v_gene: TRBV2; d_gene: TRBD1; CDR3aa: CASSRDRGDETQYF; CDR3nt: TGTGCCAGCAGTCGGGACAGGGGGGATGAGACCCAGTACTTC
j_gene: TRBJ2-2; abundance: -; v_gene: TRBV6-1; d_gene: -; CDR3aa: CASRVGQLTGELFF; CDR3nt: TGTGCCAGCAGGGTGGGACAACTCACCGGGGAGCTGTTTTTT
j_gene: TRBJ2-2; abundance: once; v_gene: TRBV28; d_gene: -; CDR3aa: CASSPLAGELFF; CDR3nt: TGTGCCAGCAGTCCACTCGCCGGGGAGCTGTTTTTT
j_gene: TRBJ1-1; abundance: -; v_gene: TRBV18; d_gene: -; CDR3aa: CASSRTDYSEAFF; CDR3nt: TGTGCCAGCTCACGGACAGACTACAGTGAAGCTTTCTTT
j_gene: TRBJ1-5; abundance: few; v_gene: TRBV6-5; d_gene: TRBD1; CDR3aa: CASSRGQNQPQHF; CDR3nt: TGTGCCAGCAGTAGGGGACAGAATCAGCCCCAGCATTTT
j_gene: TRBJ2-7; abundance: -; v_gene: TRBV10-3; d_gene: TRBD2; CDR3aa: CAISDGQRGTYEQYF; CDR3nt: TGTGCCATCAGTGATGGCCAGCGGGGTACCTACGAGCAGTACTTC
j_gene: TRBJ2-1; abundance: -; v_gene: TRBV5-1; d_gene: -; CDR3aa: CASSYNSDNEQFF; CDR3nt: TGCGCCAGCAGCTACAATAGCGACAATGAGCAGTTCTTC
j_gene: TRBJ2-3; abundance: -; v_gene: TRBV7-6; d_gene: -; CDR3aa: CASSLESGGGQYF; CDR3nt: TGTGCCAGCAGCTTAGAGTCTGGCGGAGGGCAGTATTTT
j_gene: TRBJ1-5; abundance: -; v_gene: TRBV19; d_gene: -; CDR3aa: CASSITRGFQPQHF; CDR3nt: TGTGCCAGTAGTATTACCAGGGGTTTCCAGCCCCAGCATTTT
j_gene: TRBJ2-2; abundance: -; v_gene: TRBV18; d_gene: -; CDR3aa: CASSLLQGRELFF; CDR3nt: TGTGCCAGCTCACTTCTTCAGGGAAGGGAGCTGTTTTTT
j_gene: TRBJ2-7; abundance: once; v_gene: TRBV10-3; d_gene: -; CDR3aa: CAISQGGAYEQYF; CDR3nt: TGTGCCATCAGCCAGGGGGGAGCCTACGAGCAGTACTTC
j_gene: TRBJ2-2; abundance: -; v_gene: TRBV2; d_gene: -; CDR3aa: CASRTENTGELFF; CDR3nt: TGTGCCAGCCGGACAGAGAACACCGGGGAGCTGTTTTTT
j_gene: TRBJ2-1; abundance: -; v_gene: TRBV5-1; d_gene: TRBD2; CDR3aa: CASSGWTSGGYNEQFF; CDR3nt: TGCGCCAGCAGCGGGTGGACTAGCGGGGGTTACAATGAGCAGTTCTTC
j_gene: TRBJ2-7; abundance: once; v_gene: TRBV4-2; d_gene: -; CDR3aa: CASSQVRAAYEQYF; CDR3nt: TGTGCCAGCAGCCAAGTCAGAGCGGCCTACGAGCAGTACTTC
j_gene: TRBJ1-1; abundance: -; v_gene: TRBV7-9; d_gene: -; CDR3aa: CASSLGGGKAFF; CDR3nt: TGTGCCAGCAGCCTAGGGGGGGGAAAGGCTTTCTTT
j_gene: TRBJ2-1; abundance: -; v_gene: TRBV6-5; d_gene: -; CDR3aa: CASTQGGEQFF; CDR3nt: TGTGCCAGCACCCAAGGCGGTGAGCAGTTCTTC
j_gene: TRBJ2-7; abundance: -; v_gene: TRBV28; d_gene: TRBD2; CDR3aa: CASSTAGVNYEQYF; CDR3nt: TGTGCCAGCTCGACGGCGGGAGTTAACTACGAGCAGTACTTC
j_gene: TRBJ2-1; abundance: -; v_gene: TRBV11-2; d_gene: -; CDR3aa: CASSPRQNNEQFF; CDR3nt: TGTGCCAGCAGCCCCCGACAGAACAATGAGCAGTTCTTC
j_gene: TRBJ1-4; abundance: -; v_gene: TRBV5-4; d_gene: -; CDR3aa: CASKTGTTNEKLFF; CDR3nt: TGTGCCAGCAAAACAGGGACAACTAATGAAAAACTGTTTTTT
j_gene: TRBJ2-7; abundance: -; v_gene: TRBV29-1; d_gene: TRBD1; CDR3aa: CSVEVSMDRGTYEQYF; CDR3nt: TGCAGCGTTGAAGTTTCTATGGACAGGGGGACCTACGAGCAGTACTTC
j_gene: TRBJ2-7; abundance: -; v_gene: TRBV15; d_gene: -; CDR3aa: CATSPGTSEQYF; CDR3nt: TGTGCCACCAGCCCGGGGACAAGCGAGCAGTACTTC
j_gene: TRBJ2-7; abundance: -; v_gene: TRBV28; d_gene: TRBD2; CDR3aa: CASSLLTGGPPYEQYF; CDR3nt: TGTGCCAGCAGTTTATTAACGGGAGGGCCCCCCTACGAGCAGTACTTC
j_gene: TRBJ2-5; abundance: -; v_gene: TRBV4-3; d_gene: TRBD1; CDR3aa: CASSQATGLWKTQYF; CDR3nt: TGCGCCAGCAGCCAAGCGACAGGGCTATGGAAGACCCAGTACTTC
j_gene: TRBJ1-3; abundance: few; v_gene: TRBV2; d_gene: -; CDR3aa: CAGALTGNTIYF; CDR3nt: TGTGCTGGGGCTTTGACTGGAAACACCATATATTTT
j_gene: TRBJ1-1; abundance: few; v_gene: TRBV6-5; d_gene: TRBD1; CDR3aa: CASSYSTGGTEAFF; CDR3nt: TGTGCCAGCAGTTACTCGACAGGGGGCACTGAAGCTTTCTTT
j_gene: TRBJ1-1; abundance: -; v_gene: TRBV11-3; d_gene: -; CDR3aa: CASRQTASTEAFF; CDR3nt: TGTGCCAGCAGACAGACAGCATCCACTGAAGCTTTCTTT
j_gene: TRBJ2-5; abundance: -; v_gene: TRBV18; d_gene: TRBD2; CDR3aa: CASSPAGLAGDETQYF; CDR3nt: TGTGCCAGCTCACCCGCGGGACTAGCGGGAGACGAGACCCAGTACTTC
j_gene: TRBJ2-1; abundance: -; v_gene: TRBV6-4; d_gene: TRBD1; CDR3aa: CASSGPGQSYNEQFF; CDR3nt: TGTGCCAGCAGTGGTCCGGGACAGTCCTACAATGAGCAGTTCTTC
j_gene: TRBJ2-1; abundance: once; v_gene: TRBV1; d_gene: -; CDR3aa: CTSSRGGPYNEQFF; CDR3nt: TGCACCAGCAGCCGCGGGGGGCCCTACAATGAGCAGTTCTTC
j_gene: TRBJ1-4; abundance: few; v_gene: TRBV2; d_gene: TRBD1; CDR3aa: CASSEMGQGGEKLFF; CDR3nt: TGTGCCAGCAGTGAAATGGGACAGGGAGGGGAAAAACTGTTTTTT
j_gene: TRBJ1-5; abundance: -; v_gene: TRBV19; d_gene: TRBD1; CDR3aa: CASSQGAGNQPQHF; CDR3nt: TGTGCCAGTAGTCAGGGGGCAGGCAATCAGCCCCAGCATTTT
j_gene: TRBJ2-3; abundance: -; v_gene: TRBV6-4; d_gene: -; CDR3aa: CASSEGQGTDTQYF; CDR3nt: TGTGCCAGCAGTGAAGGCCAGGGAACAGATACGCAGTATTTT